A selection of T cell receptor beta chains follows, all from one sample in a study of T-cell memory formation after mild COVID-19. TCRdb re-called the 5' RACE reads through MiXCR, storing one row per CDR3 protein. The sample has 210,000 or so distinct CDR3 sequences, around 20% seen once. The sequencing input was PBMCs or a T cell subset sorted from them (not recorded which). The receptors come from an adult woman who had mild COVID-19 (a few samples of this study predate the infection). Cell type and time point are not known. Each CDR3 is given with its conserved first and last residue. The D gene is left open where the match is weak. The listing skips clone size in some rows; elsewhere it reads once, few, many or a size class.

13	few	TRBV4-1	.	TRBJ1-1	CASSHEGNTEAFF	TGCGCCAGCAGCCACGAAGGGAATACTGAAGCTTTCTTT
13	few	TRBV6-5	.	TRBJ2-3	CASMFVGTDTQYF	TGTGCCAGCATGTTCGTCGGCACAGATACGCAGTATTTT
16	.	TRBV11-3	.	TRBJ2-6	CASSRGPSSGANVLTF	TGTGCCAGCAGTAGGGGCCCGAGCTCTGGGGCCAACGTCCTGACTTTC
14	few	TRBV24-1	.	TRBJ2-2	CATSDSRTTGELFF	TGTGCCACCAGTGATAGCCGCACCACCGGGGAGCTGTTTTTT
13	.	TRBV27	.	TRBJ2-4	CASSLLGKNIQYF	TGTGCCAGCAGTCTCCTCGGGAAAAACATTCAGTACTTC
15	few	TRBV24-1	TRBD2	TRBJ2-5	CATSDFTAGGETQYF	TGTGCCACCAGTGATTTTACAGCGGGAGGAGAGACCCAGTACTTC
14	.	TRBV11-3	.	TRBJ2-2	CASSATSIPGELFF	TGTGCCAGCAGCGCAACTAGTATACCCGGGGAGCTGTTTTTT
17	.	TRBV7-9	TRBD2	TRBJ2-7	CASSLGLASGSIYEQYF	TGTGCCAGCAGCTTAGGGCTCGCTAGCGGGAGTATATACGAGCAGTACTTC
14	many	TRBV12-3/TRBV12-4	TRBD1	TRBJ2-7	CASSLKTGPYEQYF	TGTGCCAGCAGTTTGAAGACAGGGCCCTACGAGCAGTACTTC
15	few	TRBV7-3	TRBD1	TRBJ2-3	CASSYGTGFTDTQYF	TGTGCCAGCAGCTACGGGACAGGGTTCACAGATACGCAGTATTTT
13	.	TRBV6-1	.	TRBJ2-3	CASIGISTDTQYF	TGTGCCAGCATAGGTATTAGCACAGATACGCAGTATTTT
15	few	TRBV9	TRBD1	TRBJ2-2	CASSAGTGSSGELFF	TGTGCCAGCAGCGCGGGGACAGGGTCGTCCGGGGAGCTGTTTTTT
14	.	TRBV20-1	.	TRBJ2-1	CSARDLKYSNEQFF	TGCAGTGCTAGAGATTTAAAGTACAGCAATGAGCAGTTCTTC
16	.	TRBV7-9	TRBD2	TRBJ2-7	CASSSGLAGYSYEQYF	TGTGCCAGCAGCTCGGGGCTAGCGGGCTATTCCTACGAGCAGTACTTC
13	few	TRBV5-6	.	TRBJ2-7	CASSFPGEDEQYF	TGTGCCAGCAGCTTCCCAGGGGAGGACGAGCAGTACTTC
15	.	TRBV7-9	.	TRBJ2-2	CASSPRASGGGELFF	TGTGCCAGCAGTCCCCGGGCCTCTGGGGGCGGGGAGCTGTTTTTT
18	.	TRBV7-2	TRBD1	TRBJ2-5	CASSLAPPTGVGQETQYF	TGTGCCAGCAGCTTAGCCCCCCCGACAGGGGTGGGCCAAGAGACCCAGTACTTC
15	.	TRBV28	.	TRBJ1-3	CASSLGTTTGNTIYF	TGTGCCAGCAGTTTAGGGACAACTACTGGAAACACCATATATTTT
13	many	TRBV5-1	.	TRBJ2-3	CASSLGGTDTQYF	TGTGCCAGCAGCTTGGGGGGCACAGATACGCAGTATTTT
13	few	TRBV5-1	TRBD1	TRBJ2-7	CASCAGTGGEQYF	TGCGCCAGCTGTGCCGGGACAGGGGGCGAGCAGTACTTC
17	.	TRBV24-1	TRBD1	TRBJ1-5	CATSDQRTGVSNQPQHF	TGTGCCACCAGTGATCAACGGACAGGGGTGAGCAATCAGCCCCAGCATTTT
17	many	TRBV7-3	.	TRBJ2-3	CASSRDNVLREADTQYF	TGTGCCAGCAGCCGTGACAACGTCCTCAGGGAGGCAGATACGCAGTATTTT
14	.	TRBV6-1	.	TRBJ2-2	CASSEVRPTGELFF	TGTGCCAGCAGTGAAGTCAGGCCCACCGGGGAGCTGTTTTTT
12	few	TRBV20-1	.	TRBJ1-1	CSAGRRATEAFF	TGCAGTGCTGGGCGACGGGCCACTGAAGCTTTCTTT
17	few	TRBV4-2	TRBD2	TRBJ2-5	CASSQEATSDPVETQYF	TGTGCCAGCAGCCAAGAAGCGACTAGCGACCCAGTAGAGACCCAGTACTTC
22	few	TRBV4-1	.	TRBJ2-6	CASSQVIGGDSYSSSGANVLTF	TGCGCCAGCAGCCAAGTCATCGGAGGGGACTCATACTCCAGCTCTGGGGCCAACGTCCTGACTTTC
17	.	TRBV5-1	.	TRBJ2-5	CASSAGAGHRTEETQYF	TGCGCCAGCAGCGCGGGGGCGGGACACCGGACGGAAGAGACCCAGTACTTC
14	.	TRBV24-1	TRBD1	TRBJ1-1	CATSALDRDTEAFF	TGTGCCACCAGTGCCCTGGACAGGGACACTGAAGCTTTCTTT
15	.	TRBV19	TRBD2	TRBJ2-3	CASSMNSGGTDTQYF	TGTGCCAGTAGTATGAATAGCGGGGGCACAGATACGCAGTATTTT
12	.	TRBV7-9	.	TRBJ2-5	CASSKVGETQYF	TGTGCCAGCAGCAAAGTTGGCGAGACCCAGTACTTC
12	few	TRBV7-9	.	TRBJ2-4	CASSFDGGSQYF	TGTGCCAGCAGCTTTGATGGGGGGAGTCAGTACTTC
17	few	TRBV7-6	TRBD1	TRBJ2-2	CASSLAVDRGLTGELFF	TGTGCCAGCAGCTTAGCGGTGGACAGGGGTCTAACCGGGGAGCTGTTTTTT
12	.	TRBV11-3	TRBD1	TRBJ1-1	CASSPTGGRAFF	TGTGCCAGCAGCCCTACAGGGGGCCGGGCTTTCTTT
13	few	TRBV12-3/TRBV12-4	.	TRBJ2-7	CASSLGDSDEQYF	TGTGCCAGCAGTTTAGGGGACTCAGACGAGCAGTACTTC
14	.	TRBV10-3	TRBD2	TRBJ2-1	CAVTPSGSYNEQFF	TGTGCCGTTACTCCTAGCGGATCCTACAATGAGCAGTTCTTC
16	many	TRBV20-1	TRBD1	TRBJ1-2	CSARDLATGTVYGYTF	TGCAGTGCTAGAGATCTGGCCACCGGGACAGTCTATGGCTACACCTTC
14	few	TRBV5-1	.	TRBJ1-1	CASSFRAGNTEAFF	TGCGCCAGCAGCTTTCGTGCGGGGAACACTGAAGCTTTCTTT
16	few	TRBV9	.	TRBJ1-2	CASSPGGSQGFYGYTF	TGTGCCAGCAGCCCAGGAGGGTCCCAGGGATTCTATGGCTACACCTTC
16	.	TRBV24-1	TRBD1	TRBJ2-1	CATSFAGTGPYNEQFF	TGTGCCACCAGTTTCGCCGGGACAGGGCCTTACAATGAGCAGTTCTTC
15	few	TRBV5-1	.	TRBJ1-5	CASSLEGTPNQPQHF	TGCGCCAGCAGCTTGGAAGGGACTCCAAATCAGCCCCAGCATTTT
14	few	TRBV4-1	TRBD1	TRBJ2-7	CASSQGQRIYEQYF	TGCGCCAGCAGCCAGGGACAGAGGATCTACGAGCAGTACTTC
16	few	TRBV7-3	TRBD2	TRBJ2-3	CASSLIGGGGPDTQYF	TGTGCCAGCAGCTTAATCGGCGGGGGGGGACCAGATACGCAGTATTTT
12	.	TRBV2	.	TRBJ2-7	CASGQGLYEQYF	TGTGCCAGCGGGCAGGGCTTGTACGAGCAGTACTTC